The 18 T cell receptor beta chains reported below all come from one sample, sequenced in a study of shared clonotypes between healthy human individuals. The repertoire was sequenced with immunoSEQ multiplex PCR; TCRdb's copy has only in-frame clones and lacks some. The sample contains about 500,000 clones, 70% to 80% of which appear only once. Sequencing was done on a sample of PBMCs. The receptors were gathered from a woman aged 35 to 49 in good health. Some clones in this sample may be carry-over from other donors' samples.

The chain links TRBV6-5 to TRBJ1-1; TRBD1 aligns across 7 bases. The J segment lost 10 bases and the V segment lost 4 bases, leaving 12 bases of the junction unmatched. CDR3 length equals 14 residues. Germline V gives CDR1 MNHEY, CDR2 SVGAGI. CDR3 loop: CASSSTRTGQRAFF. In DNA form, the CDR3 reads TGTGCCAGCAGTTCTACAAGGACAGGACAGCGAGCTTTCTTT.

This clone appeared a few times. This chain links TRBV5-1 with TRBJ2-3; D unresolved. Deletions cut 0 bases from V and 4 bases from J, with 12 bases between. This CDR3 has 15 residues. Germline V CDR1 and CDR2: SGHRS, YFSETQ. The CDR3 DNA sequence: TGCGCCAGCAGCTTGGAGAGCCGGGCGGCAGATACGCAGTATTTT. Residues: CASSLESRAADTQYF. Combining the CDR3 with reference TRBV5-1 and TRBJ2-3 gives the whole variable domain KAGVTQTPRYLIKTRGQQVTLSCSPISGHRSVSWYQQTPGQGLQFLFEYFSETQRNKGNFPGRFSGRQFSNSRSEMNVSTLELGDSALYLCASSLESRAADTQYFGPGTRLTVL.

The chain carries TRBV19 and TRBJ1-4; 10 bases are a match to TRBD1. Trimming removed 10 bases from V and 10 bases from J; junction bases left unmatched: 12. The germline CDR1 and CDR2 sequences are LNHDA and SQIVND (reference sequence). The CDR3 totals 14 residues. The CDR3 is CATRNGQGVGKLFF. The CDR3, as DNA: TGTGCCACCAGAAACGGACAGGGGGTGGGAAAACTGTTTTTT. The whole variable domain, remainder taken from reference TRBV19 and TRBJ1-4, is DGGITQSPKYLFRKEGQNVTLSCEQNLNHDAMYWYRQDPGQGLRLIYYSQIVNDFQKGDIAEGYSVSREKKESFPLTVTSAQKNPTAFYLCATRNGQGVGKLFFGSGTQLSVL.

The V call is TRBV27, the J call TRBJ2-2; D uncertain. Per the germline V gene, CDR1 is MNHEY and CDR2 is SMNVEV (reference sequence). Trimming cost V 2 bases and J 0 bases, with 7 bases left between them. This CDR3 spans 15 amino acids. The CDR3 is CASSLLRPNTGELFF. In nucleotides, the CDR3 is TGTGCCAGCAGTTTACTGAGACCGAACACCGGGGAGCTGTTTTTT.

This clone has at least ten counts. Its ends do not fully match the called genes, so a read error is possible. The genes are TRBV6-9 and TRBJ1-1; D not resolved. Per the germline V gene, CDR1 is MNHGY and CDR2 is SVAAGI. The CDR3 loop spans 11 amino acids. The CDR3 reads CASHRRDEDFF. The CDR3 DNA is TGTGCCAGCCACCGCCGTGACGAAGATTTCTTT.

This chain's CDR3 is CASSLLRGEGKQYF. CDR3 sequence (DNA): TGTGCCAGCAGTTTACTGAGGGGCGAGGGGAAGCAGTACTTC. The rearrangement joins TRBV28 to TRBJ2-7; perhaps D is TRBD1 or TRBD2 (5 bases each). The V gene lost 2 bases and the J gene lost 8 bases, with 16 bases spanning the gap. Germline CDR1 is MDHEN and CDR2 is SYDVKM. The CDR3 has 14 amino acids.

V usage is TRBV19 and J usage is TRBJ1-1; the match to TRBD1 covers 9 bases. The V gene end was trimmed by 10 bases and the J gene end by 3 bases; junction bases not matched to a gene: 9. The germline V gene has CDR1 LNHDA and CDR2 SQIVND (reference sequence). This CDR3 has 14 amino acids. CDR3 in amino acids: CATTQGAFDTEAFF. CDR3 in DNA: TGTGCCACCACACAGGGGGCGTTTGACACTGAAGCTTTCTTT.

The genes are TRBV7-3 and TRBJ2-1; 9 nucleotides align to TRBD2. Germline CDR1 SGHTA, CDR2 FQGTGA. The V segment lost 2 bases and the J segment 2 bases; nucleotides outside the gene matches: 1. The CDR3 is 15 residues long. The CDR3 coding sequence is TGTGCCAGCAGCTTATTAGCGGGAGCCTACAATGAGCAGTTCTTC. Amino acid sequence: CASSLLAGAYNEQFF.

The chain combines TRBV11-2 with TRBJ1-2; D call uncertain. CDR3 size: 15 residues. The V gene lost 1 base and the J gene lost 3 bases, with 12 bases spanning the gap. CDR1 is SGHAT and CDR2 is FQNNGV in the germline V gene. The CDR3 DNA reads as TGTGCCAGCAGCTTAGGTCCAACTGTCTACTATGGCTACACCTTC. Protein sequence: CASSLGPTVYYGYTF.

The CDR3 reads CASSHLGLVADTGELFF. The CDR3, as DNA: TGTGCCAGCAGCCACCTTGGACTAGTCGCTGACACCGGGGAGCTGTTTTTT. The chain is built from TRBV7-9 and TRBJ2-2; 7 bases are shared with TRBD2. After removal of 5 bases from V and 3 bases from J, the junction contained 12 bases not matched to a gene. CDR3 length: 17 residues. CDR1 and CDR2 from the germline V gene are SEHNR and FQNEAQ (reference sequence).

The CDR3 bases are TGTGCCAGCAGTCCACAGGGCCTCCTCTACAATGAGCAGTTCTTC. This translates into CASSPQGLLYNEQFF. The chain has TRBV2 and TRBJ2-1, with D maybe TRBD1 (6 bases). The CDR3 has 15 amino acids. Germline values: CDR1 SNHLY, CDR2 FYNNEI. Trimming removed 5 bases from V and 3 bases from J, with 14 bases in between.

J is TRBJ1-5 and V is TRBV7-2; no firm D call. This CDR3 is 12 amino acids long. V lost 3 bases, J lost 3 bases, and 3 bases lay in between. In germline, CDR1 is SGHTA, CDR2 FQGNSA. CDR3: CASSFFNQPQHF. The CDR3 DNA reads TGTGCCAGCAGCTTTTTCAATCAGCCCCAGCATTTT.

The chain uses TRBV29-1 and TRBJ2-7, with 7 nucleotides matching TRBD1. V lost 4 bases to trimming and J lost 4 bases; unmatched junction nucleotides: 7. Germline V gives CDR1 SQVTM, CDR2 ANQGSEA. The CDR3 contains 13 residues. The CDR3 nucleotides are TGCAGCGTTGTCATGACAGGGCTTTACGAGCAGTACTTC. This gives the protein CSVVMTGLYEQYF.

In this sample, this clone turned up once. The chain uses TRBV28 and TRBJ1-5; 7 nucleotides match TRBD1. The V segment lost 5 bases and the J segment 2 bases; nucleotides outside the gene matches: 12. Per the germline V gene, CDR1 is MDHEN and CDR2 is SYDVKM. This CDR3 region has 17 residues. The CDR3 is CASSILQGQRGNQPQHF. CDR3 DNA: TGTGCCAGCAGTATATTACAGGGGCAGAGGGGCAATCAGCCCCAGCATTTT. Full variable domain (rest looked up from reference TRBV28 and TRBJ1-5): DVKVTQSSRYLVKRTGEKVFLECVQDMDHENMFWYRQDPGLGLRLIYFSYDVKMKEKGDIPEGYSVSREKKERFSLILESASTNQTSMYLCASSILQGQRGNQPQHFGDGTRLSIL.

The V and J genes are TRBV7-3 and TRBJ2-1, with 9 bases aligning to TRBD2. CDR3 length: 15 residues. With 5 bases clipped from V and 2 bases from J, the junction kept 4 bases outside the gene matches. The germline V gene encodes CDR1 SGHTA and CDR2 FQGTGA. DNA for the CDR3: TGTGCCAGCAGCCCTATAGCGGGGGCCTACAATGAGCAGTTCTTC. Its protein is CASSPIAGAYNEQFF.

V gene TRBV5-1 combines with J gene TRBJ2-1; 9 bases are shared with TRBD2. The J segment lost 7 bases and the V segment lost 4 bases, leaving 9 bases of the junction unmatched. The germline V gene encodes CDR1 SGHRS and CDR2 YFSETQ. This CDR3 has 15 residues. This CDR3 is CASSPLAGEQNEQFF. For the CDR3, the DNA is TGCGCCAGCAGCCCCTTAGCGGGAGAGCAGAATGAGCAGTTCTTC. The full variable domain, its missing parts supplied by reference TRBV5-1 and TRBJ2-1, is KAGVTQTPRYLIKTRGQQVTLSCSPISGHRSVSWYQQTPGQGLQFLFEYFSETQRNKGNFPGRFSGRQFSNSRSEMNVSTLELGDSALYLCASSPLAGEQNEQFFGPGTRLTVL.

In this sample, this clone turned up a few times. The J gene is TRBJ2-7, the V gene TRBV5-1; 10 bases line up with TRBD1. V lost 3 bases to trimming and J lost 2 bases; unmatched junction nucleotides: 8. The CDR3 is made up of 16 amino acids. From germline, CDR1 is SGHRS and CDR2 YFSETQ. The CDR3, as DNA: TGCGCCAGCAGCTCCCGGGACAGGGGTCGAACCTACGAGCAGTACTTC. Protein product: CASSSRDRGRTYEQYF.

About this clone itself: A much more abundant neighbour one base away suggests this may be a read error. This specimen includes other DNA sequences encoding the same CDR3. The chain joins TRBV7-6 to TRBJ2-3; D possibly uses TRBD1 or TRBD2 (5 bases each). CDR3 size: 15 residues. CDR1 and CDR2 (germline): SGHVS, FNYEAQ. CDR3 in amino acids: CASSRDDRSTDTQYF. Here the CDR3 DNA reads TGCGCCAGCAGCCGGGACGATAGGAGCACAGATACGCAGTATTTT.